The present entry profiles one TCR beta chain with its context. The antigen is not known. The PCR used 60 Vbeta and 13 Jbeta primers. The table came from immunoSEQ multiplex PCR; TCRdb's copy has only in-frame clones and leaves some out. Counted here are 130,000 to 150,000 clones, 60% to 80% occurring once; the ten biggest clones make up 0.5% to 0.85%. The data were obtained in a study of cytomegalovirus exposure and HLA in healthy donors. V was clipped by 0 bases and J by 6 bases; unmatched bases: 0. The CDR3 runs to 15 residues. From germline, CDR1 is MNHEY and CDR2 SVGAGI. General study findings and limits: In most subjects, TCR beta sequences reportedly gave accurate predictions of HLA-A and HLA-B alleles.

Sequenced sample: PBMCs. The sequence came from a male donor in good health and CMV-seronegative. The chain combines TRBV6-5 with TRBJ2-1, with 12 bases that match TRBD2. The DNA of the CDR3 is TGTGCCAGCAGTTACTCGACTAGCGGGAGCAATGAGCAGTTCTTC. Its translation is CASSYSTSGSNEQFF.